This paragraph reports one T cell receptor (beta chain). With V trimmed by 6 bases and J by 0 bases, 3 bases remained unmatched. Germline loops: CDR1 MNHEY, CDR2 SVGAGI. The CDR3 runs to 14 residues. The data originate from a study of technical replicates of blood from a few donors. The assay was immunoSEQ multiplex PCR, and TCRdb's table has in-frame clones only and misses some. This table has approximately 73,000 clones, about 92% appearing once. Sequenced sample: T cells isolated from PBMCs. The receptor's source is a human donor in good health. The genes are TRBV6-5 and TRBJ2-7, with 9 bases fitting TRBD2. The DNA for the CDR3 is TGTGCCAGCAGAATAGCGGGAGCCTCCTACGAGCAGTACTTC. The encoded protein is CASRIAGASYEQYF.